Listed here are 16 T cell receptor beta chains from one sample, sequenced in a study of monozygotic twins with inflammatory bowel disease. TCRdb reprocessed the 5' RACE reads; each CDR3 protein has one entry and no DNA is given. Its table records a few hundred thousand distinct CDR3 sequences. Sequences were obtained from blood. These receptors were taken from a human donor with ulcerative colitis or Crohn's disease, or a healthy co-twin of an affected twin (not recorded which).

The CDR3 spells CASSFLGSGSPLHF. The V call is TRBV11-2, the J call TRBJ1-6. The V gene's germline CDR1 is SGHAT and CDR2 FQNNGV. CDR3 length: 14 amino acids.

The chain joins TRBV5-1 to TRBJ2-3. CDR3 length: 12 amino acids. The germline gives CDR1 SGHRS, CDR2 YFSETQ. The CDR3 spells CASSLVPDTQYF.

The CDR3 here is CASSIYSRDLTETQYF. The chain has TRBV19 and TRBJ2-5; TCRdb gives TRBD2 as the D gene, but with no DNA this cannot be confirmed. Germline V lookup: CDR1 LNHDA, CDR2 SQIVND (reference sequence). The CDR3 is made up of 16 amino acids.

This chain joins TRBV5-4 and TRBJ2-3. The CDR3 loop spans 14 amino acids. Germline V gene lookup returns CDR1 SGHNT and CDR2 YYREEE (reference sequence). The chain's CDR3 is CASSGTASTDTQYF.

This chain connects TRBV5-5 to TRBJ2-2; the D call from TCRdb, TRBD1, cannot be confirmed without DNA. The CDR3 consists of 15 residues. Germline V gene lookup returns CDR1 SGHKS and CDR2 YYEKEE (reference sequence). CDR3 loop: CASSPNRVQGGELFF.

The chain joins TRBV29-1 to TRBJ2-1. The CDR3 runs to 13 residues. CDR1 is SQVTM, CDR2 ANQGSEA, per germline. The CDR3 sequence: CSTPKSSYNEQFF.

This sequence joins TRBV18 and TRBJ1-2. Germline V gives CDR1 KGHSH, CDR2 LQKENI. This CDR3 region has 16 residues. The CDR3 reads CASSPPNTGRNYGYTF. The full variable domain, completed using reference TRBV18 and TRBJ1-2, is NAGVMQNPRHLVRRRGQEARLRCSPMKGHSHVYWYRQLPEEGLKFMVYLQKENIIDESGMPKERFSAEFPKEGPSILRIQQVVRGDSAAYFCASSPPNTGRNYGYTFGSGTRLTVV.

The chain carries TRBV25-1 and TRBJ2-5. Germline CDR1 and CDR2: MGHDK and SYGVNS. The CDR3 has 14 amino acids. CDR3 protein: CASSEALTLETQYF. Combining the CDR3 with reference TRBV25-1 and TRBJ2-5 gives the whole variable domain EADIYQTPRYLVIGTGKKITLECSQTMGHDKMYWYQQDPGMELHLIHYSYGVNSTEKGDLSSESTVSRIRTEHFPLTLESARPSHTSQYLCASSEALTLETQYFGPGTRLLVL.

The V call is TRBV12-3 or TRBV12-4, the J call TRBJ2-2; lacking DNA, the TRBD1 call made by TCRdb goes unchecked. This CDR3 contains 18 residues. The CDR3 loop reads CASSPRGQINPNTGELFF.

V is TRBV20-1 and J is TRBJ1-1. Germline V gene data show CDR1 as DFQATT and CDR2 as SNEGSKA (reference sequence). This CDR3 has 16 amino acids. Here the CDR3 reads CSARKNSRIMNTEAFF.

J is TRBJ1-6 and V is TRBV7-2; TCRdb gives TRBD1 as the D gene, but with no DNA this cannot be confirmed. CDR3 length equals 15 residues. Germline CDR1 SGHTA, CDR2 FQGNSA. The CDR3 loop reads CASSLGAGNGSPLHF.

This sequence joins TRBV20-1 and TRBJ2-7. Germline lookup yields CDR1 DFQATT and CDR2 SNEGSKA (reference sequence). The CDR3 totals 14 residues. This chain's CDR3 is CSARDLDRNYEQYF.

The chain employs TRBV29-1 and TRBJ1-1; TCRdb selects TRBD1, and the lack of DNA leaves this call unchecked. Looked up from germline, CDR1 is SQVTM and CDR2 is ANQGSEA. The CDR3 is 13 residues long. CDR3 residues: CSVDRGPNTEAFF.

This sequence joins TRBV29-1 and TRBJ2-3. CDR1 is SQVTM and CDR2 is ANQGSEA in the germline V gene. The CDR3 length is 11 residues. CDR3: CSVDGSDTQYF.

The chain joins TRBV15 to TRBJ1-1; the D call from TCRdb, TRBD1, cannot be confirmed without DNA. Germline V gene data show CDR1 as LNHNV and CDR2 as YYDKDF (reference sequence). The CDR3 runs to 15 residues. CDR3: CATSRSQGGDTEAFF.

The rearrangement uses TRBV29-1 and TRBJ1-3. Looked up from germline, CDR1 is SQVTM and CDR2 is ANQGSEA. This CDR3 spans 12 amino acids. CDR3: CSVGGTGNTIYF.